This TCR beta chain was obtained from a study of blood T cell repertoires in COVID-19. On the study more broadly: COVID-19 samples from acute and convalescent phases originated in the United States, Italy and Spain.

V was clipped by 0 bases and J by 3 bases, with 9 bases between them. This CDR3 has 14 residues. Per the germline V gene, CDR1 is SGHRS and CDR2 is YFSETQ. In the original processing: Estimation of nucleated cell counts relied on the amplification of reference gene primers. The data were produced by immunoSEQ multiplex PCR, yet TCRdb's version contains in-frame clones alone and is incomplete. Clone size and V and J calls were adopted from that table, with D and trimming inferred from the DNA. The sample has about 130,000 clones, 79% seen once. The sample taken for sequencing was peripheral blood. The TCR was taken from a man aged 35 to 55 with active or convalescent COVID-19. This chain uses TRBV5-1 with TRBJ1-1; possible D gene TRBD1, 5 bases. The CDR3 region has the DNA TGCGCCAGCAGCTTGGATCCAGGGTACACTGAAGCTTTCTTT. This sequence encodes CASSLDPGYTEAFF.